This TCR beta chain was profiled in a study of blood T cell repertoires in COVID-19. Participants were placed into cohorts based on the clinical history they reported. This clone has a single count. Relative to the germline gene, one junction end is altered; a read error may explain this. Sequencing used immunoSEQ multiplex PCR; TCRdb keeps in-frame clones, though not all of them. The repertoire has around 140,000 clones, around 84% of them found once; the top ten carry about 2.3%. CDR3 size: 16 residues. CDR1 is MNHNS and CDR2 is SASEGT in the germline V gene. The clonotype comes from a man in his forties with acute COVID-19. The V and J genes are TRBV6-1 and TRBJ1-2; the D is unclear. Sequenced sample: PBMCs or T cells enriched from blood (not recorded which). This CDR3 is CASREGWGGGPYGYTF. CDR3 nucleotide sequence: TGTGCCAGCAGGGAAGGTTGGGGAGGAGGGCCCTATGGCTACACCTTC.